Presented here are 30 T cell receptor beta chains from one specimen sequenced in a study of tumor-infiltrating lymphocytes in primary liver carcinoma (dated by TCRdb to about 2017). Instrument used: Illumina HiSeq 2500. Starting from approximately 460 ng total RNA, TCRbeta-specific cDNA was produced by reverse transcription with a constant-region primer and ProtoScript II reverse transcriptase. Three nested multiplex PCR rounds, following a slightly modified ARM-PCR procedure, were used to build the TCRbeta libraries. Multiplex TRBV1-TRBV30 forward primers and a Cbeta reverse primer were used in the first two PCR rounds, each of which was run for roughly 10 cycles. TCRdb ran its own pipeline on the public reads, namely fastp trimming at Q25 and MiXCR clone calling, and kept in-frame beta chains. Merged by CDR3 protein, the rows form single entries marked with the most common genes and DNA. For this sample there are 300,000 to 350,000 distinct CDR3 sequences; 65% appear just once. Roughly 6.5% of the sample is in the top ten clones.

Blood RNA was extracted from unsorted whole blood with TRIzol reagent; germline DNA came from the DNeasy Blood & Tissue kit. Sequencing used peripheral blood. These receptors were taken from a man aged 40-50 years with primary liver carcinoma and hepatitis B virus infection.

As concerns this clonotype: The junction does not match germline at one end; this may be a read error. The chain combines TRBV11-1 with TRBJ2-1; 7 bases fit TRBD2. CDR1 is SGHAT, CDR2 FQDESV, per germline (reference sequence). The CDR3 has 15 amino acids. The chain's CDR3 is CASSPGLGSVSEEFF. The CDR3 DNA is TGTGCCAGCTCTCCTGGACTAGGTTCCGTCAGTGAGGAGTTCTTC.

On this clonotype itself: No conserved phenylalanine or tryptophan ends this CDR3, so it is likely a read error. This chain connects TRBV11-2 to TRBJ2-1; 7 bases map to TRBD2. Germline V gives CDR1 SGHAT, CDR2 FQNNGV. V gave up 4 bases and J gave up 9 bases; unmatched junction bases: 12. The CDR3 runs to 15 residues. CDR3: CASSSGPAGLSEQFS. DNA of the CDR3: TGTGCCAGCAGCTCAGGGCCAGCGGGATTAAGTGAGCAGTTCTCC.

The chain has TRBV12-3 or TRBV12-4 and TRBJ2-7; maybe TRBD2 (6 bases). V was cut by 6 bases and J by 3 bases, with 18 bases left in between. CDR3 size: 15 residues. CDR3 in amino acids: CASRPREWGGYEQYF. Here the CDR3 DNA reads TGTGCCAGCAGGCCCAGGGAGTGGGGAGGCTACGAGCAGTACTTC.

This chain joins TRBV28 and TRBJ1-2; 8 bases are shared with TRBD1. The ends lost 7 bases at V and 4 bases at J; junction bases unmatched: 11. The V gene's germline CDR1 is MDHEN and CDR2 SYDVKM. CDR3 length: 15 amino acids. CDR3 DNA: TGTGCCAGCACTCGGATGACAGGGGTGGGCTATGGCTACACCTTC. Amino acids: CASTRMTGVGYGYTF.

The CDR3 is CASSQDLGHFSGNTIYF. DNA for the CDR3: TGCGCCAGCAGCCAAGATCTAGGACACTTCTCTGGAAACACCATATATTTT. The chain recombines TRBV4-1 with TRBJ1-3, with a weak D call TRBD1 (5 bases). The CDR3 covers 17 residues. Deletions cut 0 bases from V and 0 bases from J, with 12 bases between. CDR1 is MGHRA and CDR2 is YSYEKL in the germline V gene.

A few counts support this clonotype. A read error may be the cause here, since a much bigger clone is one base away. The CDR3 bases are TGCGCCAGCAGCCAAGGAGACCAAAGGGAGACCCAGTACTTC. Translating it yields CASSQGDQRETQYF. This rearrangement joins TRBV4-1 to TRBJ2-5; D ambiguous. V was clipped by 1 base and J by 5 bases, with 11 bases between them. The V gene's germline CDR1 is MGHRA and CDR2 YSYEKL. CDR3 size: 14 residues.

This clonotype was found once. A much larger clone lies one base from this, so it may be a read error. The J gene is TRBJ1-2, the V gene TRBV6-6; TRBD1 matches 7 bases. With 7 bases clipped from V and 2 bases from J, the junction kept 7 bases outside the gene matches. The CDR3 spans 14 residues. Germline loops: CDR1 MNHNY, CDR2 SVGAGI (reference sequence). CDR3 sequence (DNA): TGTGCCAGCATTAACAACAGGGGAAACTATGGCTACACCTTC. Its protein product is CASINNRGNYGYTF.

The chain links TRBV28 to TRBJ2-2; unclear D gene. CDR3 length: 13 amino acids. V was shortened by 2 bases and J by 9 bases, with 10 bases between the two germline ends. Germline V CDR1 and CDR2: MDHEN, SYDVKM. CDR3 amino acids: CASSLVSPRELFF. CDR3 coding DNA: TGTGCCAGCAGTTTAGTGTCTCCCAGGGAGCTGTTTTTT.

The chain uses TRBV29-1 and TRBJ1-2; 7 bases are a match to TRBD1. CDR3 length equals 13 residues. The ends lost 8 bases at V and 9 bases at J; junction bases unmatched: 15. Per germline, CDR1 SQVTM and CDR2 ANQGSEA. This chain's CDR3 is CSTRTAETGRYTF. In nucleotides, the CDR3 is TGCAGCACCCGGACAGCAGAGACAGGGCGCTACACCTTC.

This chain joins TRBV6-6 and TRBJ1-3; D remains unclear. The CDR3 has 11 amino acids. CDR1 MNHNY and CDR2 SVGAGI come from the germline V gene (reference sequence). V lost 6 bases to trimming and J lost 7 bases, with 7 bases between them. CDR3: CASRLQNTIYF. The CDR3 nucleotides read TGTGCCAGCAGACTACAGAACACCATATATTTT.

In the case of this clonotype: This likely comes from a read error, as the CDR3 has no conserved phenylalanine or tryptophan at its end. The V and J genes are TRBV6-2 or TRBV6-3 and TRBJ1-6, with D unresolved. The CDR3 has 15 residues. Per the germline V gene, CDR1 is MNHEY and CDR2 is SVGEGT. Trimming pared 4 bases from V and 0 bases from J, leaving 7 bases between. As DNA, the CDR3 is TGTGCCAGCAGTTGGGAGAGCTCCTATAATTCACCCCTCCACTCT. It translates to CASSWESSYNSPLHS.

This clonotype was counted a single time. Mismatch with germline at one junction end may stem from a read error. The rearrangement links TRBV11-2 to TRBJ2-7, with D unclear. The CDR3 is 13 amino acids. CDR1 and CDR2 from the germline V gene are SGHAT and FQNNGV. Here the CDR3 DNA reads TGTGCCAGCAGCCCTCTAAGCCCCTATGAGCAGTACTTC. The encoded protein is CASSPLSPYEQYF.

This clonotype was detected ten times or more. The CDR3 DNA reads as TGTGCCAGCAGCCAAGTAGGGCAGGGGGACTACGAGCAGTACTTC. This gives the protein CASSQVGQGDYEQYF. The rearrangement uses TRBV4-2 and TRBJ2-7; TRBD1 matches at 7 bases. Germline V lookup: CDR1 LGHNA, CDR2 YNFKEQ. The CDR3 loop spans 15 amino acids. Unmatched junction bases numbered 6, after V lost 1 base and J lost 3 bases.

Comment on this clonotype: One base away lies a much larger clone, so this may be a sequencing read error. The chain links TRBV12-3 or TRBV12-4 to TRBJ2-7; perhaps TRBD1 as D (5 bases). Trimming removed 3 bases from V and 2 bases from J, with 23 bases in between. The length of the CDR3 is 18 residues. Written as DNA, the CDR3 is TGTGCCAGCAGTTTGAGTGTTGGGGCGGTACGTGGGACCTACGAGCAGTACTTC. Protein: CASSLSVGAVRGTYEQYF.

On this clonotype: A much larger clone lies one base from this, so it may be a read error. J is TRBJ1-5 and V is TRBV6-6; weak D call: TRBD1 (5 bases). The CDR3 runs 14 residues. Germline lookup yields CDR1 MNHNY and CDR2 SVGAGI (reference sequence). CDR3 loop: CTSTSSGAIQPQHF. CDR3 in DNA: TGTACCAGCACCAGTAGCGGGGCAATTCAGCCCCAGCATTTT.

Notes on this clonotype: This clone may be a read error of a much larger clone one base away. The chain couples TRBV6-2 or TRBV6-3 to TRBJ2-7; 8 bases line up with TRBD2. Germline CDR1 reads MNHEY; CDR2 reads SVGEGT. The CDR3 is made up of 16 amino acids. V dropped 7 bases and J dropped 4; count of bases not matched to a gene: 15. The CDR3 sequence is CASNSLVREGRYEQYF. CDR3 nucleotide sequence: TGTGCCAGCAACTCTCTCGTTCGGGAGGGCCGATACGAGCAGTACTTC.

This clonotype was seen a few times. The V and J genes are TRBV7-9 and TRBJ1-6; no reliable D call. CDR3 length equals 14 residues. Germline CDR1 and CDR2: SEHNR and FQNEAQ (reference sequence). The V gene lost 3 bases and the J gene lost 7 bases, with 10 bases spanning the gap. CDR3 protein: CASSFTSENSPLHF. The CDR3 bases are TGTGCCAGCAGCTTTACTTCGGAGAATTCACCCCTCCACTTT.

The chain couples TRBV4-1 to TRBJ2-7; either TRBD1 or TRBD2 may fit D (5 bases each). Trimming removed 3 bases from V and 7 bases from J, with 19 bases in between. The CDR3 contains 15 residues. Germline V gene sequence: CDR1 MGHRA, CDR2 YSYEKL. The CDR3 DNA follows: TGCGCCAGCAGCCACGACGGGGCGGAAGTACGTGAGCAGTACGTC. This codes for CASSHDGAEVREQYV.

This clonotype was observed many times. The rearrangement uses TRBV12-3 or TRBV12-4 and TRBJ2-1; 8 nucleotides match TRBD1. The CDR3 contains 18 residues. The V segment lost 2 bases and the J segment 8 bases; nucleotides outside the gene matches: 17. In DNA, the CDR3 is TGTGCCAGCAGTTTACGCGTCAGGGGGCAATGGAGCAGGTATGAGCAGTTCTTC. This gives the protein CASSLRVRGQWSRYEQFF.

Concerning this clonotype itself: A much larger clone differs from this one at a single base, so this may be a read error. V gene TRBV6-1 combines with J gene TRBJ1-6; no definite D call. The CDR3 contains 11 residues. Germline CDR1 and CDR2: MNHNS and SASEGT. CDR3 nucleotides: TGTGCCAGCAACCACAATTCACGCCTCCACTTT. This gives the protein CASNHNSRLHF.

This clonotype was observed many times. This rearrangement joins TRBV5-1 to TRBJ2-5; D is unclear. The CDR3 totals 12 residues. Per the germline V gene, CDR1 is SGHRS and CDR2 is YFSETQ. Trimming removed 2 bases at V and 0 bases at J, with 2 bases between. CDR3 sequence (DNA): TGCGCCAGCAGCTTATACCAAGAGACCCAGTACTTC. It is translated as CASSLYQETQYF.

This rearrangement joins TRBV19 to TRBJ2-7; no firm D call. Trimming removed 5 bases at V and 2 bases at J, with 16 bases between. CDR1 and CDR2 from the germline V gene are LNHDA and SQIVND (reference sequence). The CDR3 covers 15 residues. This chain's CDR3 is CASSRPRTDTYEQYF. The CDR3, as DNA: TGTGCCAGTAGTCGACCCAGGACGGATACCTACGAGCAGTACTTC.

Comments on this clonotype: It may be a read error: a sequence one base away is much more abundant. The J gene is TRBJ1-2, the V gene TRBV6-6; D may be TRBD1 (6 bases). V was trimmed by 10 bases and J by 7 bases, leaving 19 bases between them. CDR1 is MNHNY and CDR2 is SVGAGI in the germline V gene (reference sequence). The CDR3 consists of 13 residues. The CDR3 region has the DNA TGTGCCAACCAAGATAACAGGGATGGTGGCTACACCTTC. Its translation: CANQDNRDGGYTF.

This clonotype appeared a single time. A much larger clone differs by one base, so this may be a read error. The chain carries TRBV6-2 or TRBV6-3 and TRBJ2-3; 9 nucleotides align to TRBD1. Looked up from germline, CDR1 is MNHEY and CDR2 is SVGEGT. V lost 0 bases and J lost 5; bases outside the gene matches: 9. The CDR3 has 17 amino acids. Here the CDR3 reads CASSYSRQGVVIDTQYF. The CDR3 coding sequence is TGTGCCAGCAGTTACTCGAGACAGGGGGTCGTCATAGATACGCAGTATTTT.

This clonotype came up a few times. This sequence joins TRBV25-1 and TRBJ2-1; 10 bases align to TRBD2. Looked up from germline, CDR1 is MGHDK and CDR2 is SYGVNS. V trimming: 4 bases; J trimming: 10 bases; junction bases outside the gene matches: 19. The CDR3 totals 18 residues. The CDR3 region is CASSGSKGVSSGSWEQFF. In DNA, the CDR3 is TGTGCCAGCAGTGGAAGTAAAGGGGTGTCTAGCGGGAGTTGGGAGCAGTTCTTC. Full variable domain (missing parts from reference TRBV25-1 and TRBJ2-1): EADIYQTPRYLVIGTGKKITLECSQTMGHDKMYWYQQDPGMELHLIHYSYGVNSTEKGDLSSESTVSRIRTEHFPLTLESARPSHTSQYLCASSGSKGVSSGSWEQFFGPGTRLTVL.

The chain joins TRBV30 to TRBJ1-1; D may be TRBD1 (6 bases). This CDR3 spans 15 amino acids. The V and J ends lost 3 bases and 5 bases respectively, with 19 bases between them. Germline assignment: CDR1 GTSNPN and CDR2 SVGIG (reference sequence). CDR3 bases: TGTGCCTGGAGGGGGGCGGGGGCCCCGAAGACTGAAGCTTTCTTT. Translation: CAWRGAGAPKTEAFF.

The chain is built from TRBV11-2 and TRBJ2-7; TRBD1 matches at 8 bases. Germline CDR1 reads SGHAT; CDR2 reads FQNNGV. This CDR3 has 15 residues. The ends lost 3 bases at V and 2 bases at J; junction bases unmatched: 6. CDR3 residues: CASSFGQGWTYEQYF. DNA of the CDR3: TGTGCCAGCAGCTTCGGACAGGGCTGGACCTACGAGCAGTACTTC.

Remarks on this clonotype: The CDR3 does not close with the conserved phenylalanine or tryptophan, likely indicating a read error. The genes are TRBV11-2 and TRBJ2-1, with 7 bases that match TRBD2. This CDR3 has 17 amino acids. Germline loops: CDR1 SGHAT, CDR2 FQNNGV. The V and J ends lost 4 bases and 1 base, in that order; junction bases with no gene match: 10. CDR3 residues: CASSSPSAGVSYNEQFS. The CDR3 nucleotides read TGTGCCAGCAGCTCCCCCAGTGCGGGAGTGTCCTACAATGAGCAGTTCTCC.

The chain employs TRBV5-5 and TRBJ2-2; D tentatively reads TRBD1 or TRBD2 (5 bases each). Germline CDR1 is SGHKS and CDR2 is YYEKEE (reference sequence). The CDR3 spans 17 residues. V was shortened by 1 base and J by 1 base, with 14 bases between the two germline ends. CDR3 residues: CASSLTSRGVNTGELFF. CDR3 in DNA: TGTGCCAGCAGCTTGACGTCGAGGGGAGTGAACACCGGGGAGCTGTTTTTT. The whole variable domain, remainder taken from reference TRBV5-5 and TRBJ2-2, is DAGVTQSPTHLIKTRGQQVTLRCSPISGHKSVSWYQQVLGQGPQFIFQYYEKEERGRGNFPDRFSARQFPNYSSELNVNALLLGDSALYLCASSLTSRGVNTGELFFGEGSRLTVL.

This clonotype is a singleton in its sample. A much larger clone lies one base from this, so it may be a read error. J is TRBJ2-3 and V is TRBV29-1; tentative D call: TRBD1 (7 bases). Trimming removed 6 bases at V and 4 bases at J, with 20 bases between. From germline, CDR1 is SQVTM and CDR2 ANQGSEA. This CDR3 spans 15 amino acids. The CDR3 loop reads CSVVSSGGGPDTQYF. The CDR3 bases are TGCAGCGTAGTGTCATCAGGGGGAGGCCCAGATACGCAGTATTTT.